The text below deals with one TCR beta chain. Its antigen is still unknown. No base-level quality is on record; no much larger clone is a single base apart. The data were obtained in a study of T cells and Merkel cell carcinoma outcomes (dated by TCRdb to 2019 to 2021). About the study as a whole: The study looked at whether the tumor T-cell repertoire and T-cell density could predict clinical outcome in patients with Merkel cell carcinoma. Overall study results and their limits: According to the report, clinical outcomes in Merkel cell carcinoma patients could be predicted using T-cell density together with features of the T-cell repertoire.

V was cut back by 3 bases and J by 5 bases, leaving a gap of 16 bases between them. The CDR3 spans 15 residues, from the cysteine through the phenylalanine. The read is trimmed to its CDR3 DNA, 45 bases read in frame from base 1. The germline V gene (reference sequence) sets CDR1 to SEHNR and CDR2 to FQNEAQ. The library came from the immunoSEQ multiplex PCR assay. TCRdb took this table from immuneACCESS and kept in-frame rearrangements with V and J called. Such tables lack part of the clones; where checked against another copy, unresolved V genes explain under half of the gap, and the rest is unexplained. This sample comprises some 15,000 clones, more than 75% of them detected only once. The leading ten clones occupy 7.9% of the sample. Samples came from patients with Merkel cell carcinoma.

The V and J segments used are TRBV7-9 and TRBJ1-1; tentative D gene TRBD1, with 5 bases matching. Material for sequencing was tumor tissue from Merkel cell carcinoma. The TCR comes from a human donor with Merkel cell carcinoma. The CDR3 reads CASSLGDGSETEAFF. The DNA reads TGTGCCAGCAGCTTGGGGGACGGTTCGGAGACTGAAGCTTTCTTT.